A single TCR beta chain is shown here with its context. Its specificity is not known. The sample originates from a study of blood T cells in healthy people across ages. Study outcomes and limitations: Higher diversity, along with more naive CD4+ cells, distinguished long-lived donors from aged donors. Diversity of TCR beta correlated strongly with naive T cell percentage. Older age went with lower TCR beta diversity per million T cells, in a roughly linear way.

Trimming removed 3 bases from V and 8 bases from J, with 11 bases in between. The CDR3 covers 12 residues. The germline V gene encodes CDR1 SQVTM and CDR2 ANQGSEA. Combining a sample-barcoded 5' primer with a J-beta primer mix, a second PCR ran for roughly 7 to 11 cycles. TCRdb independently ran MiXCR on the 5' RACE reads; one entry per CDR3 protein. The sample carries roughly 1,300,000 distinct CDR3 sequences, approximately 60% recorded once. The rearrangement links TRBV29-1 to TRBJ2-1; D perhaps matches TRBD1 (5 bases). The sequence was obtained from a man younger than 30 in good health. Sequenced input: blood. The CDR3: CSVDGQGDEQFF. CDR3 in DNA: TGCAGCGTTGACGGGCAGGGCGATGAGCAGTTCTTC.